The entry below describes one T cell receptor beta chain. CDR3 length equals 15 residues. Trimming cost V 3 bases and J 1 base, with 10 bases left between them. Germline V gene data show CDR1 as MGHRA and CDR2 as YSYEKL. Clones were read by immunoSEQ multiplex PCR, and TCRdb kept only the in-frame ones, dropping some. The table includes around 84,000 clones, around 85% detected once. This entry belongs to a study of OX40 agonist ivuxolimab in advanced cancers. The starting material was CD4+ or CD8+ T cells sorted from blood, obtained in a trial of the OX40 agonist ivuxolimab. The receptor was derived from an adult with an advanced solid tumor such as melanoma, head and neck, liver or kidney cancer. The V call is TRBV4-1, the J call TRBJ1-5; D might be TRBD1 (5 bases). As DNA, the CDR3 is TGCGCCAGCAGCCATGGGGGAAAGAGCAATCAGCCCCAGCATTTT. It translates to CASSHGGKSNQPQHF.